Given below is one T cell receptor beta chain in context. In the original analysis: The assay estimated nucleated cells by amplifying reference gene primers. Only in-frame clones appear in the TCRdb table, and some are missing; sequencing was by immunoSEQ multiplex PCR. Clone size and the V and J calls come from that table; the DNA yielded D and trimming. Of about 250,000 clones in the sample, about 82% were seen once. Germline lookup yields CDR1 LNHDA and CDR2 SQIVND (reference sequence). This CDR3 region has 14 residues. V lost 3 bases and J lost 7; bases outside the gene matches: 6. The data belong to a study of blood T cell repertoires in COVID-19. About the study: The origin of the acute and convalescent COVID-19 samples was the United States, Italy and Spain. Nucleic acid was either cDNA or gDNA, and it came from T cells, B-cell-depleted T cells, or PBMCs.

The clonotype was recovered from a middle-aged man with COVID-19, enrolled during active disease. Sequencing used peripheral blood. The chain employs TRBV19 and TRBJ2-5; 9 bases agree with TRBD2. CDR3 nucleotides: TGTGCCAGTAGTATGCGGGAGGGCTCGGGGACCCAGTACTTC. It yields the protein CASSMREGSGTQYF.